Below, 13 T cell receptor beta chains from the same sample are listed, as sequenced in a study of regulatory T cells in long-lasting Graves disease. Through Arm-PCR of CDR3 regions and iRepertoire HTBI primers, TCR beta libraries were built. TCRdb redid the calling of the multiplex PCR reads with MiXCR, one entry per CDR3 protein. This table holds under 450,000 distinct CDR3 sequences, about 20% found once. Time point given: persistent/refractory GD, antithyroid drugs over 5 years with positive TRAb. PBMC RNA was the source of the TCR library. The specimen comprised peripheral blood mononuclear cells (PBMCs), sampled when the disease was refractory, from a patient treated with antithyroid drugs. These receptors were taken from a female donor with Graves disease.

Concerning this clonotype itself: Possible read error: a much larger clone is one base away. The chain recombines TRBV5-1 with TRBJ2-5; D ambiguous. CDR1 is SGHRS and CDR2 is YFSETQ in the germline V gene. The length of the CDR3 is 14 residues. Here the CDR3 DNA reads TGTGCCAGCAGCTTGGTCGGCAGAAGAGAGACCCAGTACTTC. Residues: CASSLVGRRETQYF.

This chain connects TRBV12-3 or TRBV12-4 to TRBJ1-5; D unclear. The CDR3 extends over 12 amino acids. The V end lost 10 bases, the J end lost 2 bases, and 9 bases lay between the germline ends. This chain's CDR3 is CAIRQGNQPQHF. CDR3 bases: TGTGCCATACGACAAGGCAATCAGCCCCAGCATTTT.

The chain combines TRBV30 with TRBJ1-3; D remains unclear. CDR1 is GTSNPN and CDR2 is SVGIG in the germline V gene (reference sequence). CDR3 length equals 12 residues. V shed 3 bases and J shed 4 bases, with 7 bases lying between them. CDR3 sequence (DNA): TGTGCCTGGAGAGGAGGGGGAAACACCATATATTTT. Its translation: CAWRGGGNTIYF.

This clonotype was observed a few times. This chain joins TRBV7-8 and TRBJ2-7; 8 bases match TRBD1. The germline V gene encodes CDR1 SGHVS and CDR2 FQNEAQ. This CDR3 contains 14 residues. V lost 7 bases and J lost 1; bases outside the gene matches: 6. CDR3 sequence: CASTSRTGSYEQYF. The CDR3 bases are TGTGCCAGCACCTCACGGACAGGGTCCTACGAGCAGTACTTC.

This clonotype was seen many times. V usage is TRBV12-3 or TRBV12-4 and J usage is TRBJ2-2; 9 bases map to TRBD2. The V segment lost 2 bases and the J segment 6 bases; nucleotides outside the gene matches: 4. The length of the CDR3 is 15 residues. The CDR3 is CASSLRREGPGELFF. The CDR3 nucleotides are TGTGCCAGCAGTTTAAGGCGGGAGGGCCCCGGGGAGCTGTTTTTT.

The chain links TRBV7-3 to TRBJ1-1; D is uncertain. V was cut by 5 bases and J by 0 bases, with 7 bases left in between. Germline V gene sequence: CDR1 SGHTA, CDR2 FQGTGA. The CDR3 sequence is 13 residues long. CDR3 region: CASSPHMNTEAFF. For the CDR3, the DNA is TGTGCCAGCAGCCCCCACATGAACACTGAAGCTTTCTTT.

This clonotype was recorded at least ten times. The J gene is TRBJ1-2, the V gene TRBV5-1; 8 positions agree with TRBD1. Per the germline V gene, CDR1 is SGHRS and CDR2 is YFSETQ. Trimming took 4 bases from V and 3 from J; bases not matched to a gene: 11. CDR3 length equals 16 residues. The CDR3 DNA is TGCGCCAGCAGCCTCAGCCCAGGACAGGGAGACTATGGCTACACCTTC. Translated: CASSLSPGQGDYGYTF. The full variable domain, its missing parts supplied by reference TRBV5-1 and TRBJ1-2, is KAGVTQTPRYLIKTRGQQVTLSCSPISGHRSVSWYQQTPGQGLQFLFEYFSETQRNKGNFPGRFSGRQFSNSRSEMNVSTLELGDSALYLCASSLSPGQGDYGYTFGSGTRLTVV.

For this clonotype: This sequence is one base from a far larger clone and is likely a read error. The rearrangement joins TRBV11-2 to TRBJ2-5; D ambiguous. There are 11 residues in the CDR3. Germline V gene data show CDR1 as SGHAT and CDR2 as FQNNGV. The CDR3 here is CASSASYEQHF. For the CDR3, the DNA is TGTGCCAGCAGCGCCTCCTACGAGCAGCACTTC.

The genes are TRBV19 and TRBJ1-2, with TRBD1 matching over 7 bases. J lost 2 bases, V lost 10 bases, and 16 bases had no gene match. The CDR3 totals 16 residues. Germline CDR1 reads LNHDA; CDR2 reads SQIVND (reference sequence). The CDR3 DNA is TGTGCCACCCACTTAGGGGCCGGGACAGCGAACTATGGCTACACCTTC. Its translation: CATHLGAGTANYGYTF.

The V call is TRBV20-1, the J call TRBJ2-7, with D possibly being TRBD2 (6 bases). Trimming pared 3 bases from V and 6 bases from J, leaving 15 bases between. Germline lookup yields CDR1 DFQATT and CDR2 SNEGSKA (reference sequence). CDR3 length equals 13 residues. The CDR3 protein is CSASHGTPGEQYF. CDR3 DNA sequence: TGCAGTGCTAGCCACGGGACTCCTGGCGAGCAGTACTTC.

The chain combines TRBV7-9 with TRBJ2-4; D might be TRBD2 (6 bases). Per germline, CDR1 SEHNR and CDR2 FQNEAQ (reference sequence). CDR3 length equals 15 residues. Trimming took off 1 base at V and 1 base at J, with 8 bases between the two ends. Here the CDR3 DNA reads TGTGCCAGCAGCTTAGTCGGGGGTGCCAAAAACATTCAGTACTTC. It codes for CASSLVGGAKNIQYF.

The chain recombines TRBV2 with TRBJ2-5, with TRBD2 as a possible D gene (8 bases). Looked up from germline, CDR1 is SNHLY and CDR2 is FYNNEI. Trimming stripped 5 bases from V and 3 bases from J, with 25 bases between. There are 18 residues in the CDR3. CDR3 sequence reads: CASSFTGTRTGEEETQYF. The CDR3 region has the DNA TGTGCCAGCAGTTTCACGGGGACTAGGACAGGAGAAGAAGAGACCCAGTACTTC.

This clonotype was found many times. The genes are TRBV2 and TRBJ1-1; D unclear. Trimming removed 2 bases at V and 5 bases at J, with 18 bases between. Germline loops: CDR1 SNHLY, CDR2 FYNNEI. The CDR3 length is 16 residues. The CDR3 DNA is TGTGCCAGCAGTGAACGTCGGAGCTTCGGGTTTACTGAAGCTTTCTTT. As protein: CASSERRSFGFTEAFF.